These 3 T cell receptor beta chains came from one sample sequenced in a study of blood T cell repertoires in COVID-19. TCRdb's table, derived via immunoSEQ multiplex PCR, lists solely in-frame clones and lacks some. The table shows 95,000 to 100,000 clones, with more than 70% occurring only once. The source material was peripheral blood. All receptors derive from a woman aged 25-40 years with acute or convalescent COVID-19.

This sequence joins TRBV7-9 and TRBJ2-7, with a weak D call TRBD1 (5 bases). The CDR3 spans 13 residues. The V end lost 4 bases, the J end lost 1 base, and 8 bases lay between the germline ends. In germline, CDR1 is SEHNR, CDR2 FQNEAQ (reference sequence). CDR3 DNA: TGTGCCAGCAGCTCGACAGCATCCTACGAGCAGTACTTC. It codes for CASSSTASYEQYF.

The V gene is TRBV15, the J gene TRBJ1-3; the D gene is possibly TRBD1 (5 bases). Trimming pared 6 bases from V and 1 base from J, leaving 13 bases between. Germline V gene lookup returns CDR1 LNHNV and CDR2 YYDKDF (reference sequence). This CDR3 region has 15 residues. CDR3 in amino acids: CATSTARGSGNTIYF. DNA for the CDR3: TGTGCCACCAGTACCGCCCGGGGGTCTGGAAACACCATATATTTT.

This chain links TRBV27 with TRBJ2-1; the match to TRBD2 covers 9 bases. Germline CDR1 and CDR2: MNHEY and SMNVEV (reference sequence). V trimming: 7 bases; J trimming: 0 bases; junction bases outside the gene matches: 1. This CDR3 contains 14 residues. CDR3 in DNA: TGTGCCAGCAAGCGGGGGGCCTCCTACAATGAGCAGTTCTTC. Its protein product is CASKRGASYNEQFF.